The clone carrying this T cell receptor beta chain was detected once. The data were taken from a study of shared clonotypes between healthy human individuals. Across the whole study: With ages of 18 to 49, the donors were a couple of women and three men. Plates per donor: three CD4 naive, three CD4 memory, two CD8 naive, one CD8 memory.

The deep-level immunoSEQ assay was used. Evenly divided among several immunoSEQ plates was the genomic DNA of each subset. Clones were read by immunoSEQ multiplex PCR, and TCRdb kept only the in-frame ones, dropping some. Altogether 2 million to 3 million clones are present, roughly 93% being singletons, with the ten largest covering around 0.37%. Material for sequencing was naive CD4+ T cells from PBMCs. Specified subset: CD45RA+ positively selected. The sequence came from a young man in good health. Some clones in this sample may be carry-over from other donors' samples.

As DNA, the CDR3 is TGCGCCAGCAGCGTCACAGGGGACGGAAAACTGTTTTTT. Translation: CASSVTGDGKLFF. This chain links TRBV5-1 with TRBJ1-4; 7 nucleotides agree with TRBD1. The V gene's germline CDR1 is SGHRS and CDR2 YFSETQ. This CDR3 is built from 13 residues. The V and J ends lost 4 bases and 10 bases, in that order; junction bases with no gene match: 7.